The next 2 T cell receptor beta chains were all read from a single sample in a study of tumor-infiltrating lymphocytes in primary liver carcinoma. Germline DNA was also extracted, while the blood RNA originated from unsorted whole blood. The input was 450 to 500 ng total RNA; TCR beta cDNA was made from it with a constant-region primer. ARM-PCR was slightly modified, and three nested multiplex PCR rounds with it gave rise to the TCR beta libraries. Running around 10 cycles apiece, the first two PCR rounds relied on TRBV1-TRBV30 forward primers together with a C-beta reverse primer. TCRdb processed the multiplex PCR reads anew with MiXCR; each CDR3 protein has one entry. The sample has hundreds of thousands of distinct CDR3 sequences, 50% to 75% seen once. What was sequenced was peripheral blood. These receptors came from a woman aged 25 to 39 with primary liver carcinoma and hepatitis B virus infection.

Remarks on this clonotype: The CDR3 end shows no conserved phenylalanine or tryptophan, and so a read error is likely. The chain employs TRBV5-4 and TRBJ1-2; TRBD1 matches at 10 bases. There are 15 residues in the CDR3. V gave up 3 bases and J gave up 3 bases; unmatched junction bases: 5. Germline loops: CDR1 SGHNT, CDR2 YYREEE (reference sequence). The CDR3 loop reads CASSWGTGEDYGYTS. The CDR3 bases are TGTGCCAGCAGCTGGGGGACAGGGGAAGACTATGGCTACACCTCC.

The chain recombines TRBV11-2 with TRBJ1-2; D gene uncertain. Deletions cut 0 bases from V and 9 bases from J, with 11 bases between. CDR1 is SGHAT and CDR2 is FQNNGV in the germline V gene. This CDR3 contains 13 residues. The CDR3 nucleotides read TGTGCCAGCAGCTTAGAGGCGGTCGAAAGCTACACCTTC. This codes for CASSLEAVESYTF.